The rows below give T cell receptor beta chains drawn from one sample of a study of CD8 T cells in Susac syndrome. TCRdb independently ran MiXCR on the immunoSEQ multiplex PCR reads; one entry per CDR3 protein. The repertoire has more than 85,000 distinct CDR3 sequences, 90% to 95% of them found once; the top ten carry about 0.3%. The specimen was CD4+ T cells from PBMCs. The receptors originated from a human donor with Susac syndrome. Each CDR3 is given without its conserved first and last residue.

v_gene,j_gene,CDR3aa
TRBV28,TRBJ1-4,ATTGSLEKLF
TRBV6-5,TRBJ1-2,ASTADRIRGYT
TRBV11-3,TRBJ2-6,ASSLDTGSGANVLT
TRBV5-6,TRBJ2-5,ASSLAGFAETQY
TRBV29-1,TRBJ2-5,SFRTGSDQY
TRBV15,TRBJ2-3,ATSRDRGPTDTQY
TRBV20-1,TRBJ2-7,SAAGTSDYEQY
TRBV29-1,TRBJ1-4,SVGGQGMEEKLF
TRBV25-1,TRBJ2-7,ASSGLTDYEQY
TRBV14,TRBJ1-1,ASSQDRGRAF
TRBV7-2,TRBJ1-2,ASEAVGQTIYGYT
TRBV5-1,TRBJ1-1,ASSLGGSSGAF
TRBV30,TRBJ1-1,AWSLWGSENTEAF
TRBV5-8,TRBJ2-1,ASSRLAGGDEQF
TRBV11-2,TRBJ1-2,ASSLVVSGTEYGYT
TRBV11-2,TRBJ2-5,ASSLGGEGAWETQY
TRBV24-1,TRBJ2-3,ATSDLVGTGDTDTQY
TRBV20-1,TRBJ2-7,SATTGLAGDYEQY
TRBV29-1,TRBJ1-2,SAGAGDYGYT
TRBV7-7,TRBJ1-1,ASSQQRDSEAF
TRBV12-3/TRBV12-4,TRBJ2-6,ASSTRNGANVLT
TRBV12-3/TRBV12-4,TRBJ2-5,ASSRRDSQETQY
TRBV20-1,TRBJ2-3,SARTSGGSDTQY
TRBV24-1,TRBJ2-1,ATSDSPGLAVNEQF
TRBV20-1,TRBJ1-6,SAADPGRSSPLH
TRBV12-5,TRBJ2-7,ASGARYEQY
TRBV5-1,TRBJ2-7,ASSPSPRNTYEQY
TRBV24-1,TRBJ2-5,ATSDPTGVGETQY
TRBV20-1,TRBJ2-2,SARADGELF
TRBV19,TRBJ1-3,ASSNGSGNTIY
TRBV14,TRBJ2-4,ASSQEMAKNIQY
TRBV12-3/TRBV12-4,TRBJ2-2,ASSLVGTGTGELF
TRBV19,TRBJ2-1,ASSIKGTSGGPYNEQF
TRBV12-3/TRBV12-4,TRBJ1-5,ASRVSDQPQH
TRBV5-4,TRBJ1-2,ASSLWAGAGYT
TRBV4-1,TRBJ1-1,ASSSGAQGVAEAF
TRBV5-1,TRBJ2-3,ASSLVSGTSDTQY
TRBV20-1,TRBJ2-7,SAGRGVTYEQY
TRBV20-1,TRBJ2-5,SAQVGETQY
TRBV12-3/TRBV12-4,TRBJ2-1,ASRSDRGRYNEQF
TRBV11-2,TRBJ1-2,ASTFSSLVGYT
TRBV4-1,TRBJ2-3,ASSNRTSGGTDTQY
TRBV28,TRBJ2-5,ASSLWQETQY
TRBV4-2,TRBJ2-3,ASSPRLADYTDTQY
TRBV30,TRBJ1-1,AWTLSTGSTEPTF
TRBV12-3/TRBV12-4,TRBJ2-7,ASSLFGSPTYEQY
TRBV30,TRBJ2-2,AWTGMWTGELF
TRBV3-1,TRBJ1-2,ASSAGTAYGYT
TRBV23-1,TRBJ2-3,ASSQSMGTQY
TRBV10-3,TRBJ2-2,AISEVAPGELF
TRBV4-1,TRBJ1-5,ASSQAQGAPGQPQH